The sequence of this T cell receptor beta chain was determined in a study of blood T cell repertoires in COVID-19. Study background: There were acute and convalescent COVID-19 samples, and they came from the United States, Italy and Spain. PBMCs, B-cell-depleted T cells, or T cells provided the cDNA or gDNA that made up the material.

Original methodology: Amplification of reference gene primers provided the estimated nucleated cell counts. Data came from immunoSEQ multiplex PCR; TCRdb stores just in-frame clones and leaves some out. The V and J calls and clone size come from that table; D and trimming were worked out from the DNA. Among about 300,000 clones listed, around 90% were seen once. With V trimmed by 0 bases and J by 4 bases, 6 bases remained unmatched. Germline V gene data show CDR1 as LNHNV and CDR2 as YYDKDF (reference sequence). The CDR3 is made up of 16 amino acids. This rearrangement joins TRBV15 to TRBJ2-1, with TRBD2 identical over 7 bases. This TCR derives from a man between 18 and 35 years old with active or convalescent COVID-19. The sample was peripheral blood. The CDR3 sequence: CATSRDLGGGYNEQFF. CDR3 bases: TGTGCCACCAGCAGAGATCTAGGCGGGGGTTACAATGAGCAGTTCTTC.